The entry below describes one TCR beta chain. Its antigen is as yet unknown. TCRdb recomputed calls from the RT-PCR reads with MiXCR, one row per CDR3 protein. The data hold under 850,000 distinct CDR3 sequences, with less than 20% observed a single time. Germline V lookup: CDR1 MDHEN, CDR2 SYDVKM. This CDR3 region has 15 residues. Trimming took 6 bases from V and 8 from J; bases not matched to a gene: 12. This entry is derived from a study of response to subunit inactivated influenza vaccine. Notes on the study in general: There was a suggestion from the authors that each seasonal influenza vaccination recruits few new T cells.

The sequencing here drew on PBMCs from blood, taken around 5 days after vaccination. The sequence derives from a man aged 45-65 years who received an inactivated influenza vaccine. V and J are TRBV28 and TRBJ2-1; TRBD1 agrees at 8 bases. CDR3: CASRSTGVPRYEQFF. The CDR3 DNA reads TGTGCCAGCAGGTCGACAGGGGTCCCCAGGTATGAGCAGTTCTTC.